One and the same sample provided the 8 T cell receptor beta chains below, sequenced in a study of regulatory T cells in long-lasting Graves disease. Described time point: newly diagnosed GD, antithyroid drugs for less than 3 months. The authors made the TCR library using RNA they extracted from PBMCs. Library construction for TCR beta used iRepertoire HTBI primers and Arm-PCR of CDR3 regions. TCRdb recomputed calls from the multiplex PCR reads with MiXCR, one row per CDR3 protein. The sample includes approximately 400,000 distinct CDR3 sequences, over 9.5% seen only once; the top ten take 15% to 20%. The same data also went into a second study, on T cells in Graves' hyperthyroidism and ophthalmopathy.

The sample consisted of peripheral blood mononuclear cells (PBMCs), taken at new diagnosis, from a patient treated with antithyroid drugs. Receptor source: a young woman with Graves disease.

This clonotype was found a few times. The chain uses TRBV20-1 and TRBJ2-5; 15 bases map to TRBD2. CDR3 length equals 16 residues. The V gene end was trimmed by 5 bases and the J gene end by 0 bases; junction bases not matched to a gene: 4. The V gene's germline CDR1 is DFQATT and CDR2 SNEGSKA (reference sequence). The CDR3 protein is CSAPGTSGRYQETQYF. The DNA of the CDR3 is TGCAGTGCTCCCGGGACTAGCGGGAGGTACCAAGAGACCCAGTACTTC.

This clonotype has at least ten counts. CDR3 DNA: TGTGCCAGCAGCTTAGCGGGGGGGCTCAATGAGCAGTTCTTC. Translating it yields CASSLAGGLNEQFF. J is TRBJ2-1 and V is TRBV7-9; a possible D gene is TRBD2 (7 bases). From germline, CDR1 is SEHNR and CDR2 FQNEAQ (reference sequence). CDR3 length: 14 amino acids. Between the trimmed V and J ends, which lost 0 bases and 6 bases, there was a span of 9 bases.

A remark on this clonotype: It may be a read error: a sequence one base away is much more abundant. The rearrangement joins TRBV19 to TRBJ2-7; 7 bases are a match to TRBD2. The germline V gene encodes CDR1 LNHDA and CDR2 SQIVND (reference sequence). The CDR3 runs to 14 residues. V lost 4 bases, J lost 7 bases, and 10 bases stayed unmatched. The CDR3 spells CASSNGLVEGEQYF. The CDR3 coding sequence is TGTGCCAGTAGTAATGGACTAGTCGAAGGGGAGCAGTACTTC.

This clonotype was seen many times. V gene TRBV12-3 or TRBV12-4 combines with J gene TRBJ2-7, with D possibly being TRBD1 (6 bases). Trimming removed 6 bases at V and 5 bases at J, with 14 bases between. The CDR3 contains 13 residues. In nucleotides, the CDR3 is TGTGCCAGCAGCCGGGACAACTACCACGAGCAGTACTTC. This gives the protein CASSRDNYHEQYF.

This clonotype was seen ten or more times. V usage is TRBV5-1 and J usage is TRBJ1-4, with TRBD1 matching over 10 bases. The junction had 0 bases not matched to a gene; V was cut back by 4 bases and J by 0 bases. CDR3 length: 15 amino acids. In germline, CDR1 is SGHRS, CDR2 YFSETQ. As DNA, the CDR3 is TGCGCCAGCAGCGGGACAGGGGCAACTAATGAAAAACTGTTTTTT. Its translation is CASSGTGATNEKLFF.

This clonotype was detected ten times or more. The chain joins TRBV28 to TRBJ2-6; no reliable D call. Germline lookup yields CDR1 MDHEN and CDR2 SYDVKM. V was shortened by 4 bases and J by 4 bases, with 17 bases between the two germline ends. The CDR3 is 17 residues long. The CDR3 region has the DNA TGTGCCAGCAGTTCCCCGGTTTTACGCACCGGGGCCAACGTCCTGACTTTC. Protein: CASSSPVLRTGANVLTF.

This clonotype was observed many times. V usage is TRBV6-1 and J usage is TRBJ1-2; possibly TRBD1 for D (5 bases). Germline CDR1 reads MNHNS; CDR2 reads SASEGT. With 5 bases removed from V and 0 bases from J, the gap between germline ends came to 16 bases. The CDR3 totals 16 residues. The CDR3 coding sequence is TGTGCCAGCAGTACCGGGACCGATAGTACTAACTATGGCTACACCTTC. This sequence encodes CASSTGTDSTNYGYTF.

The rearrangement uses TRBV7-3 and TRBJ2-2; D possibly uses TRBD1 or TRBD2 (6 bases each). In germline, CDR1 is SGHTA, CDR2 FQGTGA. The CDR3 is 13 residues long. The V and J ends lost 5 bases and 7 bases respectively, with 11 bases between them. In DNA, the CDR3 is TGTGCCAGCAGCGTCGAGGGGGGCGGGGAGCTGTTTTTT. The encoded protein is CASSVEGGGELFF.